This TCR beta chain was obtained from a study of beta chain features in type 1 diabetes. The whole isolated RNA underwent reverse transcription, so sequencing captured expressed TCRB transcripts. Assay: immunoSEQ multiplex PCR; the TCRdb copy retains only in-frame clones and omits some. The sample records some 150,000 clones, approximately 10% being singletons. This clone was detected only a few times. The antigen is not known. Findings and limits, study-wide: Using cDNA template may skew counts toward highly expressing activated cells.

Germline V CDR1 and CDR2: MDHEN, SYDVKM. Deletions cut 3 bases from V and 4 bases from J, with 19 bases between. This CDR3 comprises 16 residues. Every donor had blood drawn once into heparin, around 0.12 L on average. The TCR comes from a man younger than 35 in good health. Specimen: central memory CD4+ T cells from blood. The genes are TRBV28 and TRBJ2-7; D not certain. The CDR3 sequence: CASSLVKQRKIYEQYF. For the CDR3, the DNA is TGTGCCAGCAGTTTGGTTAAGCAGAGAAAGATATACGAGCAGTACTTC.